This T cell receptor beta chain was found in a study of cytomegalovirus exposure and HLA in healthy donors (TCRdb year 2017). Some background on the complete study: An earlier analysis of some 500 of the donors reported 276 Gb of sequence data and roughly 110 million unique TCR beta sequences from 150 million to 200 million T cells. The T cell repertoires of 666 subjects were profiled by immunosequencing and related to cytomegalovirus serostatus. On average, roughly 240,000 unique TCR beta nucleotide sequences were sequenced per donor among some 420 genotyped donors of the cohort, with roughly a sixth of those sequences being non-productive. To predict cytomegalovirus infection status, the study brought together high-throughput TCR immunosequencing, statistical association of individual TCRs with disease status, and machine learning. Rather than using new phenotypic data, the later analysis identified candidate immune exposures from TCR beta sequences and from how often those sequences occurred across donors. Genome-wide SNP genotypes for about three fifths of the roughly 670 donors were used in a later genetic analysis, which treated that subset as a discovery cohort. The genetic ancestry cluster associated with self-reported Caucasian donors included around 76% of the 398 genotyped donors. To decide whether each TCR beta V gene segment behaved as functional or pseudogenic, an earlier analysis of approximately 590 of the donors relied on high-throughput TCR beta sequencing. The study aimed to test whether cataloging public T cell receptors could reveal signatures of past pathogen exposure. Typing coverage varied by locus: roughly 629-640 donors for A, B, C, DRB1 and DQB1; under 550 for DQA1; some 610 for DPA1; approximately 490 for DPB1. Roughly five DR-DQ haplotypes were treated as single units for association and clustering because of strong linkage in the cohort. Roughly 300 gigabases of sequencing data and some 85 million unique TCR sequences were included in an early release covering about 620 HLA-typed donors. Donor age, sex, ethnicity and CMV serostatus were compiled together with the repertoire data. All discovery cohort repertoires had been generated using a single sequencing platform. A separate validation cohort of 100 to 150 different subjects was used in addition to the approximately 610-subject first cohort. HLA typing covered class I and class II loci at four-digit resolution. In a later analysis, previously published TCR beta repertoires from 550 to 700 donors were re-analyzed and high-resolution HLA genotyping was added so that TCR occurrence patterns could be studied. What the study reported, not specific to this receptor: Most CMV-associated TCR beta chains appeared to be HLA-restricted in a later analysis, and the HLA associations seemed to be driven largely by CMV exposure. Compared with equally common non-associated chains, HLA-associated TCR beta chains in a later analysis were more clonally expanded and had lower generation probabilities. The classifier was reported to diagnose cytomegalovirus status with high specificity and sensitivity in both the original cohort and the validation cohort. Linkage disequilibrium might explain the correlated functional status among segregating V segments, but an unknown experimental factor could not be excluded. The 87-base-pair reads could not distinguish some IMGT-functional V segments, including TRBV6-2 and TRBV6-3, so those segments were excluded. At a false discovery rate of 0.05, a later analysis linked 15,000 to 20,000 TCR beta sequences to specific HLA alleles. CMV serostatus was the only immune exposure information available for the cohort. The sequencing pipeline was judged likely to have produced a cluster of highly shared sequence variants as a technical artifact. A total of 150 or so TCR beta chains were listed by the study as associated with cytomegalovirus. The authors suggested that the approach could potentially be extended to other disease states and immunological phenotypes. In a later genetic analysis, a missense DCLRE1C variant was associated with V-gene and J-gene trimming of TCR beta chains, and the association was replicated in an independent cohort. A further reported finding was that TCR beta sequences accurately predicted the HLA-A and HLA-B alleles for most subjects in the first cohort. Roughly uniform sequencing depth across donors was assumed in presence/absence analyses, although this assumption may not hold. When HLA alleles, especially DR and DQ, strongly co-occurred, attributing TCR associations to individual alleles was difficult. Because counts were too low, around 17 rarely observed V segments, including chromosome 9 orphons, were left out of the earlier analysis of 587 of the donors. Compared with the approximately 670-donor mean, donors in an Asian-associated ancestry cluster had fewer N-insertions in productive TCRs, according to a later genetic analysis. Because HLA typing was missing for some donors at each locus, association tests included only the typed subset. An earlier analysis of around 600 of the donors showed that most TCR beta V segments appeared in productive rearrangements either about 90% or about 30% of the time, which broadly matched IMGT annotations. The cohort was sequenced for TCR beta chains only, and without alpha or paired-chain data the features that could be detected were limited. Across donors, most TCR sequences were observed very rarely, whereas some public TCRs were present in many individuals. In a later analysis, the rate of TCR association differed among HLA loci, with DRB1 alleles having the most associated TCRs and HLA-C alleles having the fewest. In vitro tests confirmed that three of the cytomegalovirus-associated TCR beta chains recognize cytomegalovirus antigens. According to a later analysis, parvovirus B19, influenza, CMV and Epstein-Barr virus appeared linked to several top co-occurrence clusters.

To prepare the library, the immunoSEQ multiplex PCR assay was applied. For the multiplex PCR, a mixture combining 60 forward primers for TCR Vbeta segments and 13 reverse primers for TCR Jbeta segments was used. The CDR3 region of rearranged TCR beta genes was amplified from genomic DNA with a multiplex PCR assay. The Illumina HiSeq System was used to sequence the amplified TCR beta libraries as 87-base-pair reads. The authors processed their data as follows. A later analysis counted some 74 million unique TCR beta chains across the 550 to 800 repertoires, and some 11 million of these chains were shared by at least two donors. Raw reads were error-corrected and collapsed into unique sequences by a nearest-neighbor algorithm in which closely related sequences were merged to remove PCR and sequencing errors. CDR3 sequences were aligned to IMGT reference sequences to assign V, D and J gene segments. For a sequence to be retained, a match of at least six nucleotides was required to both a V gene segment and a J gene segment. A rearrangement counted as productive if the CDR3 had no stop codons and remained in frame with V and J, and every other rearrangement counted as non-productive. Following IMGT convention, CDR3 was defined as the stretch from the second conserved V-encoded cysteine up to the conserved J-encoded phenylalanine. In an earlier analysis of 500 to 650 of the donors, sequences lacking an unambiguous match to a single V gene segment were excluded. An earlier analysis of some 500 of the donors classified V segments as functional when productive rearrangements were above 56.7% and as segregating when the standard deviation between donors was above 5%. To diagnose cytomegalovirus status from the catalog of TCR beta chain sequences, a statistical classification framework was built. V and J gene assignment, in a later analysis, came from comparing TCR nucleotide sequences with IMGT/GENE-DB human TR gene sequences. A later analysis assigned CDR3 sequences and most-parsimonious VDJ recombination scenarios with the TCRdist pipeline. In a later analysis, every TCR beta chain was defined by the combination of its CDR3 amino acid sequence and its V-gene family, and reads without a unique V-gene family were dropped. To address suspected cross-contamination and a sequencing artifact, a later analysis removed 592 highly shared, low-generation-probability nucleotide sequences. For each public chain, a later analysis derived a clonal expansion index from normalized ranks of inferred template counts within each repertoire. In a later analysis, generation probabilities were computed with a VDJ recombination model fitted to out-of-frame rearrangements, and the resulting probabilities were checked against IGoR. In a later analysis, hypergeometric tests were used to score TCR-TCR, TCR-HLA and TCR-CMV co-occurrence, with a repertoire-size bias correction applied to TCR pairs. False discovery rates were estimated in a later analysis by permuting HLA or CMV assignments 20 times. In a later analysis, co-occurring TCRs were grouped with DBSCAN, and TCRdist sequence similarity was added when clustering was performed within HLA-allele-positive subsets. Repertoires with fewer than 30,000 or more than 120,000 public chains were left out of co-occurrence clustering, as were about 5 repertoires with anomalous nucleotide sharing. Drawn from immuneACCESS, this table holds only the in-frame rearrangements with V and J called that TCRdb kept. Clones are partly lost; checked studies trace under half to an unresolved V gene and leave the rest unexplained. The D gene and trimming were derived from the DNA, and the V and J assignments and clone size from that table. The sample table contains around 170,000 clones; only one count was recorded for approximately 84% of them. The top ten clonotypes cover around 4% of the sample.

The germline V gene yields MDHEN for CDR1 and SYDVKM for CDR2. Its CDR3 holds 15 amino acids, cysteine through phenylalanine. Here the CDR3 DNA is all that survives: 45 bases in frame from base 1. V gives up 7 bases and J gives up 8 bases, and the segment between their germline ends measures 23 bases. The cohort consisted of approximately 690 healthy bone marrow donors. At the time of sampling, all cohort members were nominally healthy, though unrecorded immune exposures were likely present. The donor tested CMV seronegative and was one of the 352 seronegative cohort members. A peripheral blood sample was collected from each donor, and TCR beta sequencing was performed on peripheral blood mononuclear cells. Genomic DNA extraction from the blood cell samples was performed with the Qiagen DNeasy Blood Extraction Kit. With respect to this clone: Its cognate antigen has yet to be identified. Nothing much larger sits one base from this clone, and base qualities are not available.

The V and J segments used are TRBV28 and TRBJ1-2, with TRBD1 perhaps the D gene, on 6 matching bases. This sequence was found in a man aged 50 to 59 in good health and CMV-seronegative. What was sequenced was PBMCs. The nucleotide sequence is TGTGCCAGCACTCCTCACCCGAACAGGGCCCGGGGCTACACCTTC. Translated, this is CASTPHPNRARGYTF.